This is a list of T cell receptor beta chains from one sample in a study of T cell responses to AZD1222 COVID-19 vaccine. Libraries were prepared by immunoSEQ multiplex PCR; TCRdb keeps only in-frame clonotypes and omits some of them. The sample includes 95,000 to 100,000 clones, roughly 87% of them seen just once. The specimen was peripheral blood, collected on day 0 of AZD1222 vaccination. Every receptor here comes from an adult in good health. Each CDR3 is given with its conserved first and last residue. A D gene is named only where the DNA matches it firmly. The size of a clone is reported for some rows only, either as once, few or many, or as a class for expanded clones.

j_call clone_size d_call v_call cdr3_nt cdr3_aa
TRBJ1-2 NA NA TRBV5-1 TGCGCCAGCAGCCCCTCGACACAAGCTAACTATGGCTACACCTTC CASSPSTQANYGYTF
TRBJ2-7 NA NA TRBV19 TGTGCCAGTAGTATCAAAGGGAACCACGAGCAGTACTTC CASSIKGNHEQYF
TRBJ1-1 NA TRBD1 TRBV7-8 TGTGCCAGCACTCGACAGGGGAAGGTAGCCACTGAAGCTTTCTTT CASTRQGKVATEAFF
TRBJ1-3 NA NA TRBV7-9 TGTGCCAGCAGCTTCGGAGGGCCTGGAAACACCATATATTTT CASSFGGPGNTIYF
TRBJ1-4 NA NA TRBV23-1 TGCGCCAGCAGTCAATCAGTAACTAATGAAAAACTGTTTTTT CASSQSVTNEKLFF
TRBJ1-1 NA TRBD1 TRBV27 TGTGCCAGCAGTAAGACAGGGGTGAACACTGAAGCTTTCTTT CASSKTGVNTEAFF
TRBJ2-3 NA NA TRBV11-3 TGTGCCAGCAGTATTCGCACAGATACGCAGTATTTT CASSIRTDTQYF
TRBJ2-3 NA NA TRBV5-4 TGTGCCAGCAAGGGGGGAGGGTCCACAGATACGCAGTATTTT CASKGGGSTDTQYF
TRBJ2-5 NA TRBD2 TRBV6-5 TGTGCCAGCAGTCCGGGACTAGTGGAGACCCAGTACTTC CASSPGLVETQYF
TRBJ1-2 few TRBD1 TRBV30 TGTGCCTGGAGTGGCCAAGCGACAGGGGGCGATGGCTACACCTTC CAWSGQATGGDGYTF
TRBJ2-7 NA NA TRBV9 TGTGCCAGCAGCGTCTCACAGGGCTACGAGCAGTACTTC CASSVSQGYEQYF
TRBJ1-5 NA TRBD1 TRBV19 TGTGCCAGTAGTACCCAGGGGGTGAGCAATCAGCCCCAGCATTTT CASSTQGVSNQPQHF
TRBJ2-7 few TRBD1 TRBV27 TGTGCCCCCACACGACAGGGATCGGGGGAGCAGTACTTC CAPTRQGSGEQYF
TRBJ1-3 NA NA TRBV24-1 TGTGCCACCAGTGTAAGGGGAGGGGCCTCTGGAAACACCATATATTTT CATSVRGGASGNTIYF
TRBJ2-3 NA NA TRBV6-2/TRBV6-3 TGTGCCAGCAGTCCCCCACGGGGGGCACCTAGCACAGATACGCAGTATTTT CASSPPRGAPSTDTQYF
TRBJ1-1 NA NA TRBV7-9 TGTGCCAGCAAAATCGGGGCACGGGCTGAAGCTTTCTTT CASKIGARAEAFF
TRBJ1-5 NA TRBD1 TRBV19 TGTGCCAGTAGTGGCGAGACAGGGAGCAATCAGCCCCAGCATTTT CASSGETGSNQPQHF
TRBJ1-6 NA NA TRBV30 TGTGCCTGGAAGGGCAGGCGTTTCTTTAATTCACCCCTCCACTTT CAWKGRRFFNSPLHF
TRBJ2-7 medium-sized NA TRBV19 TGTGCCAGTAGATCACAGGGCCGTAGCTCCTACGAGCAGTACTTC CASRSQGRSSYEQYF
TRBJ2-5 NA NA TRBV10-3 TGTGCCATCAGTGAGTTCGCCGAGACCCAGTACTTC CAISEFAETQYF
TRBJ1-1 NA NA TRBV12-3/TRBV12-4 TGTGCCAGCAGTTTTCGGGGTGAAGCTTTCTTT CASSFRGEAFF
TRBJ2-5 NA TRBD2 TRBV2 TGTGCCAGCAGCGGACTAGCGCGAGAGACCCAGTACTTC CASSGLARETQYF
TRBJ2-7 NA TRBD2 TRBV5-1 TGCGCCAGCAGCTGGGCGGGAGTCTACGAGCAGTACTTC CASSWAGVYEQYF
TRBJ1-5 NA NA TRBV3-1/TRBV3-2 TGTGCCAGCAGCCTCCGGACTGATGATCAGCCCCAGCATTTT CASSLRTDDQPQHF
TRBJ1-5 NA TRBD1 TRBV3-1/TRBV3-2 TGTGCCAGCAGCCTGACAGGGTCGGGACAGCCCCAGCATTTT CASSLTGSGQPQHF
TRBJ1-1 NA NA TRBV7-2 TGTGCCAGCAGCTTAGCTCCGGTCCCGCAGGGTGAAGCTTTCTTT CASSLAPVPQGEAFF
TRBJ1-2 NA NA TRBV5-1 TGCGCCAGCAGCCCGGAGCCATCTGGAGAGATAGCTAACTATGGCTACACCTTC CASSPEPSGEIANYGYTF
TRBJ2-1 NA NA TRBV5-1 TGCGCCAGCAGCTTGGGCCGGCTTTACAATGAGCAGTTCTTC CASSLGRLYNEQFF
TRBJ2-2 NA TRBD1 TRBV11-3 TGTGCCAGCAGTAATATCCGGGACAGGGGGGTCGACACCGGGGAGCTGTTTTTT CASSNIRDRGVDTGELFF
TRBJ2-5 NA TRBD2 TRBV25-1 TGTGCCAGCAGCCTCTACGGGGGGACTGTTAAAGAGACCCAGTACTTC CASSLYGGTVKETQYF
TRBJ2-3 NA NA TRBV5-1 TGCGCCAGCAGCTTGGTAAGGGGTCAGGTCGGGACAGATACGCAGTATTTT CASSLVRGQVGTDTQYF
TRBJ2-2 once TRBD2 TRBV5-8 TGTGCCAGCAGCTTGCATGGTAGCGGGGACACCGGGGAGCTGTTTTTT CASSLHGSGDTGELFF
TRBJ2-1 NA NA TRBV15 TGTGCCACCAGGGGCAACTCCTACAATGAGCAGTTCTTC CATRGNSYNEQFF
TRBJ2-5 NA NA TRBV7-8 TGTGCCAGCAGCTTAGCCCCCCAGGGGAAGTTTGTAGAGACCCAGTACTTC CASSLAPQGKFVETQYF
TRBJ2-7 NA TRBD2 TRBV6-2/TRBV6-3 TGTGCCAGCAGCCGACTAGCGGGAGGTTCCTACGAGCAGTACTTC CASSRLAGGSYEQYF
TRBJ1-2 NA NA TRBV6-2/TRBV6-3 TGTGCCAGCAGTTACCGGGCCACCCAACATGGCTACACCTTC CASSYRATQHGYTF
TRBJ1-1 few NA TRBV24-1 TGTGCCACCTCCGCGGGGGCGTTGACTGAAGCTTTCTTT CATSAGALTEAFF
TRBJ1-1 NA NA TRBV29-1 TGCAGCGTTGTTCTGGTCGCGGACACTGAAGCTTTCTTT CSVVLVADTEAFF